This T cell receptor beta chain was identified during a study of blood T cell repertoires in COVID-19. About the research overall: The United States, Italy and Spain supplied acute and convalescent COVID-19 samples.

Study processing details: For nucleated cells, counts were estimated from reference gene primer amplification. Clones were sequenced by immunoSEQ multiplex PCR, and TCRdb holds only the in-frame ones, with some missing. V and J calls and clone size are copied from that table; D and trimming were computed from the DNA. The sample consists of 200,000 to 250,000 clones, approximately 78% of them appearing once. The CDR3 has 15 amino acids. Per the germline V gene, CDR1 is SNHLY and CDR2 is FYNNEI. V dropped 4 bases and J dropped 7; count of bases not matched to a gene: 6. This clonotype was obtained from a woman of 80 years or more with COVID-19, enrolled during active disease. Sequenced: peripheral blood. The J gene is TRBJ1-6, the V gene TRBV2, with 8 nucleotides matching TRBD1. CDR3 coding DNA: TGTGCCAGCAGTGCTCCCGGACAGGGAAATTCACCCCTCCACTTT. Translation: CASSAPGQGNSPLHF.